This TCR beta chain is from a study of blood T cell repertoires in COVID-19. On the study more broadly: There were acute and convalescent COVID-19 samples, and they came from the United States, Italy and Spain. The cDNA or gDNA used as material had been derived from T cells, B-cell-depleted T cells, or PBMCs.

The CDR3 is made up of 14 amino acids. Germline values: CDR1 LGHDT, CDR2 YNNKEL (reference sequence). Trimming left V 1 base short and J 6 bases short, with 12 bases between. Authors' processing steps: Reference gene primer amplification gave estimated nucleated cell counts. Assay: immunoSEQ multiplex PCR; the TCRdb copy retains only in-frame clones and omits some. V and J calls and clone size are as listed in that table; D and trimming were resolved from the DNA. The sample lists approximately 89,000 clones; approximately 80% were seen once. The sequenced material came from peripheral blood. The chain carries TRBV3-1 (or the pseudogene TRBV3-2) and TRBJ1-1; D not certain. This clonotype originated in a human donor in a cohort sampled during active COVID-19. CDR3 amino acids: CASSQVGGASEAFF. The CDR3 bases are TGTGCCAGCAGCCAAGTAGGAGGAGCGTCTGAAGCTTTCTTT.